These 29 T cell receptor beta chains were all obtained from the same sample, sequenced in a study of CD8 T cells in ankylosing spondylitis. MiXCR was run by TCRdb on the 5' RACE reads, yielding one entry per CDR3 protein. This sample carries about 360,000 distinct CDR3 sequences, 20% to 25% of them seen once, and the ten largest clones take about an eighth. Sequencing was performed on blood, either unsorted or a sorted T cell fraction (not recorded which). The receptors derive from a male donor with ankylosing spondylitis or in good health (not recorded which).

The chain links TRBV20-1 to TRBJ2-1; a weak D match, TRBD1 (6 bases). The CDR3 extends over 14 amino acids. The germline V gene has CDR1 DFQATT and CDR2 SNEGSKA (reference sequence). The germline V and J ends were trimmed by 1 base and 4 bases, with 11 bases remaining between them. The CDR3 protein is CSARGQAAYNEQFF. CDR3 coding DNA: TGCAGTGCTAGAGGACAGGCTGCTTACAATGAGCAGTTCTTC.

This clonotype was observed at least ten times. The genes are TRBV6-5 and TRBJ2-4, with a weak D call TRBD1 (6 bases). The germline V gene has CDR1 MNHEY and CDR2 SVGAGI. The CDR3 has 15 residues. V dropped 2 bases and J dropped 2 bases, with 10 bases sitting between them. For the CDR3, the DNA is TGTGCCAGCAGTTACCCCCAGGGGTCCAAAAACATTCAGTACTTC. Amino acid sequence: CASSYPQGSKNIQYF.

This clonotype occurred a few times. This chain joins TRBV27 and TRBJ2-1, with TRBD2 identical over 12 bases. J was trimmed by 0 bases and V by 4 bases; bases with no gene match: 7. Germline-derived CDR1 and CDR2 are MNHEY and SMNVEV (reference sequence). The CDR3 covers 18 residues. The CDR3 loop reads CASSSPLAGGSSYNEQFF. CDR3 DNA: TGTGCCAGCAGTTCTCCCCTAGCGGGGGGGAGCTCCTACAATGAGCAGTTCTTC.

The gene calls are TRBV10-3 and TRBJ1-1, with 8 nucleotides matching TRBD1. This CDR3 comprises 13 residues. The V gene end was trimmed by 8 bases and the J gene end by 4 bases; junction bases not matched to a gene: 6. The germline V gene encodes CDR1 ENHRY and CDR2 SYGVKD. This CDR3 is CAILDRESTEAFF. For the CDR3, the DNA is TGTGCCATCCTGGACAGGGAGAGCACTGAAGCTTTCTTT.

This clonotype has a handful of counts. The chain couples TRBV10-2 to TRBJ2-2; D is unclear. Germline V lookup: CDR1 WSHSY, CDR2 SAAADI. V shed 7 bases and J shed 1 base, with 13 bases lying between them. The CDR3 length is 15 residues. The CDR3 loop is CASTRRKENTGELFF. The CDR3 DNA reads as TGCGCCAGCACCAGGCGTAAGGAGAACACCGGGGAGCTGTTTTTT.

CDR3 nucleotide sequence: TGTGCCAGCAGGGGGTTGAACACTGAAGCTTTCTTT. It specifies CASRGLNTEAFF. V and J are TRBV7-9 and TRBJ1-1; the D is unclear. V was pared by 6 bases and J by 0 bases, with 5 bases between. The CDR3 contains 12 residues. Looked up from germline, CDR1 is SEHNR and CDR2 is FQNEAQ (reference sequence).

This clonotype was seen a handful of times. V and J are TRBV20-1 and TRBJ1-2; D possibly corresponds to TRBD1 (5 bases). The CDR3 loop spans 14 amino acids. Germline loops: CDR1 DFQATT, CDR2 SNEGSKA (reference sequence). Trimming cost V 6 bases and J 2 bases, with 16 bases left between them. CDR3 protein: CSATGPLLNYGYTF. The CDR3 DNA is TGCAGTGCCACGGGACCGCTGTTGAACTATGGCTACACCTTC.

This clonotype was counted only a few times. CDR3 sequence reads: CAISPGRAGEGIQYF. The CDR3 nucleotides are TGTGCCATCAGTCCCGGACGTGCCGGTGAGGGCATTCAGTACTTC. This chain connects TRBV10-3 to TRBJ2-4, with a weak D call TRBD2 (5 bases). Per germline, CDR1 ENHRY and CDR2 SYGVKD. V gave up 5 bases and J gave up 9 bases, with 20 bases separating them. The CDR3 is made up of 15 amino acids.

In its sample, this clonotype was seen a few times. The CDR3 spells CAISEGRGLIEQYF. The DNA for the CDR3 is TGTGCCATCAGTGAGGGCAGGGGGCTTATCGAGCAGTACTTC. The gene calls are TRBV10-3 and TRBJ2-7; 8 nucleotides align to TRBD1. The germline gives CDR1 ENHRY, CDR2 SYGVKD. The CDR3 consists of 14 residues. With V trimmed by 2 bases and J by 6 bases, 6 bases remained unmatched.

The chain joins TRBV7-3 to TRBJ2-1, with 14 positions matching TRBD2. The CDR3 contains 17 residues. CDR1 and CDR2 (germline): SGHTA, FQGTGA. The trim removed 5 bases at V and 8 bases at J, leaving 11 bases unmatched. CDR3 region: CASSPRLAGGPCDEQFF. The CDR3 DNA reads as TGTGCCAGCAGCCCCCGACTAGCGGGGGGGCCTTGTGATGAGCAGTTCTTC.

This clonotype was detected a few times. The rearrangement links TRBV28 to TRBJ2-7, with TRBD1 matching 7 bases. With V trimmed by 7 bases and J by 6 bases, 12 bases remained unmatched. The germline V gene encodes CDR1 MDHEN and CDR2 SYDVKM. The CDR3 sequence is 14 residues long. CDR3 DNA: TGTGCCAGCACCCCCGACAGGGAAGTTGCCGAGCAGTACTTC. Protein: CASTPDREVAEQYF.

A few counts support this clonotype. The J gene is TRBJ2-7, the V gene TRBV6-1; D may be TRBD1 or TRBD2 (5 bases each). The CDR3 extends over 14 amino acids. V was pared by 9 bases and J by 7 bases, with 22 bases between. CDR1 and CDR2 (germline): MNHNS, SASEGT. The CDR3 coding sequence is TGTGCCAGTCCCCCGGACTGGGTTAGGGGTGAGCAGTACTTC. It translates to CASPPDWVRGEQYF.

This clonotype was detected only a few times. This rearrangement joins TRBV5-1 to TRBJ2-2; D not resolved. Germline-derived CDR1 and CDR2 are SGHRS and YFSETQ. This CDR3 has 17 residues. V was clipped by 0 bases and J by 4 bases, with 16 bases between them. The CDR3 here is CASSLVHNGFATGELFF. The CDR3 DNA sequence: TGCGCCAGCAGCTTGGTTCACAACGGCTTCGCCACCGGGGAGCTGTTTTTT.

This chain's CDR3 is CATLNEYNEQFF. DNA for the CDR3: TGTGCCACCCTTAATGAGTACAATGAGCAGTTCTTC. The J gene is TRBJ2-1, the V gene TRBV24-1; unclear D gene. Germline lookup yields CDR1 KGHDR and CDR2 SFDVKD. Trimming left V 9 bases short and J 4 bases short, with 9 bases between. CDR3 length equals 12 residues.

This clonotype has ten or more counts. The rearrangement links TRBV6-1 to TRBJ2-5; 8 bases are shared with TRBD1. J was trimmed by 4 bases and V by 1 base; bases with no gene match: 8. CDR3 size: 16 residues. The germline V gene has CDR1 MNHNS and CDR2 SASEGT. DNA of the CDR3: TGTGCCAGCAGTGAAGATTCGGGGACAGGCGGAGAGACCCAGTACTTC. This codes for CASSEDSGTGGETQYF.

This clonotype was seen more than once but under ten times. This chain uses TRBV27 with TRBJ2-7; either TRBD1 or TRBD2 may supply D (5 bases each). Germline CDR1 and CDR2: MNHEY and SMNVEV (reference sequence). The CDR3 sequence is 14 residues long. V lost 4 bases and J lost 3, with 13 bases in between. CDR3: CASSSWDGGYEQYF. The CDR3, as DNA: TGTGCCAGCAGTTCATGGGACGGCGGCTACGAGCAGTACTTC.

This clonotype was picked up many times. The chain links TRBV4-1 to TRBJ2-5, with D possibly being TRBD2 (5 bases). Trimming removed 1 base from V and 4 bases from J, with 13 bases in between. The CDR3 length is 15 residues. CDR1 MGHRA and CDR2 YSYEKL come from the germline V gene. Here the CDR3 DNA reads TGCGCCAGCAGCCAAGCCCCCATAGCGAGAGAGACCCAGTACTTC. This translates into CASSQAPIARETQYF.

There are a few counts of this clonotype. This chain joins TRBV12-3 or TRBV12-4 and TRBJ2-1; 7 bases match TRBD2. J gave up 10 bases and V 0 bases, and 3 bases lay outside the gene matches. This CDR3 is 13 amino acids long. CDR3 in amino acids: CASSLAGGSEQFF. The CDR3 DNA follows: TGTGCCAGCAGTTTAGCGGGGGGGAGCGAGCAGTTCTTC.

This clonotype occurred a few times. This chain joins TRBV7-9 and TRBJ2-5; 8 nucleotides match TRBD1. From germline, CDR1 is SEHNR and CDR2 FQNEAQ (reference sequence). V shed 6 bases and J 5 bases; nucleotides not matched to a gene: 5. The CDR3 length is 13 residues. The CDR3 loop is CASRLDRVETQYF. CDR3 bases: TGTGCCAGCAGGCTGGACAGGGTCGAGACCCAGTACTTC.

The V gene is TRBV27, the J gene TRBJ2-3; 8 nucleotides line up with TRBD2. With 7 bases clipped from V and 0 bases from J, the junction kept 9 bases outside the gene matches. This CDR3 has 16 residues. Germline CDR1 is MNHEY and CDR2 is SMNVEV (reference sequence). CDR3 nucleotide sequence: TGTGCCAGCAAAATAGCGGGGTTCTCTAGCACAGATACGCAGTATTTT. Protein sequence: CASKIAGFSSTDTQYF.

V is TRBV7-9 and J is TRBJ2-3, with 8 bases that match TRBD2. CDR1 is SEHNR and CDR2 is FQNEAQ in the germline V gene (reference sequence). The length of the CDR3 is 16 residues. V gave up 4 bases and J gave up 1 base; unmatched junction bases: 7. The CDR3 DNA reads TGTGCCAGCAGCTGGCCACCGGGACTAGGCACAGATACGCAGTATTTT. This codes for CASSWPPGLGTDTQYF.

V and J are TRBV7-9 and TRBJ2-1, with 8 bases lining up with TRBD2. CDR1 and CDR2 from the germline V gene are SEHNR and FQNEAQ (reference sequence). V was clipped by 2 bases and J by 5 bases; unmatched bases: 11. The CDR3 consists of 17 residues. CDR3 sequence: CASSLWPSGRAHNEQFF. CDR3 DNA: TGTGCCAGCAGCTTATGGCCTAGCGGGCGAGCACACAATGAGCAGTTCTTC.

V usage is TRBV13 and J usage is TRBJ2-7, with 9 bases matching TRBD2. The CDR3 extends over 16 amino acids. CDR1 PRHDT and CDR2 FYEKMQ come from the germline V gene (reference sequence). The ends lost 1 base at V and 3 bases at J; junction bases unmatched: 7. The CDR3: CASSLASSGANYEQYF. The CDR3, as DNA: TGTGCCAGCAGCTTAGCCTCTAGCGGGGCAAACTACGAGCAGTACTTC.

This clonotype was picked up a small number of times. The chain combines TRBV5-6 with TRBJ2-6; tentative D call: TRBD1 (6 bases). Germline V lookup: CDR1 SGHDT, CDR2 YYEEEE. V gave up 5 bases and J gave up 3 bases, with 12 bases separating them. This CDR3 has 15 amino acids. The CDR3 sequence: CASSFQGFGANVLTF. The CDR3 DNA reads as TGTGCCAGCAGTTTTCAGGGGTTTGGGGCCAACGTCCTGACTTTC. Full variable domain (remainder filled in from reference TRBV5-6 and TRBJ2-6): DAGVTQSPTHLIKTRGQQVTLRCSPKSGHDTVSWYQQALGQGPQFIFQYYEEEERQRGNFPDRFSGHQFPNYSSELNVNALLLGDSALYLCASSFQGFGANVLTFGAGSRLTVL.

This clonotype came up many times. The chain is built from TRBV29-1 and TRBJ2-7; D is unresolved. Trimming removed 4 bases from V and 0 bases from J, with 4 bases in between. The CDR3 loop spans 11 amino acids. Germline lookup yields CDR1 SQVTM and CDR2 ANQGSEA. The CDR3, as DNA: TGCAGCGTTGGGAACTCCTACGAGCAGTACTTC. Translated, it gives CSVGNSYEQYF.

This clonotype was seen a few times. The CDR3 protein is CASTPLTGEETQYF. CDR3 DNA sequence: TGTGCCAGCACCCCCTTGACTGGGGAGGAGACCCAGTACTTC. V gene TRBV28 combines with J gene TRBJ2-5, with D perhaps TRBD2 (5 bases). The CDR3 length is 14 residues. Germline-derived CDR1 and CDR2 are MDHEN and SYDVKM. Trimming took off 7 bases at V and 5 bases at J, with 17 bases between the two ends. The full variable domain, completed using reference TRBV28 and TRBJ2-5, is DVKVTQSSRYLVKRTGEKVFLECVQDMDHENMFWYRQDPGLGLRLIYFSYDVKMKEKGDIPEGYSVSREKKERFSLILESASTNQTSMYLCASTPLTGEETQYFGPGTRLLVL.

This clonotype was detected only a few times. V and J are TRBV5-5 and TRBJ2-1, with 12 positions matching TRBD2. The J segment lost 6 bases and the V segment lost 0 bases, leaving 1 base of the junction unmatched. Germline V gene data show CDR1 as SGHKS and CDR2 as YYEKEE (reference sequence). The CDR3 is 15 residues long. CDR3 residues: CASSLASGGGNEQFF. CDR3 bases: TGTGCCAGCAGCTTGGCTAGCGGGGGGGGCAATGAGCAGTTCTTC. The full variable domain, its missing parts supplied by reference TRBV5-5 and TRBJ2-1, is DAGVTQSPTHLIKTRGQQVTLRCSPISGHKSVSWYQQVLGQGPQFIFQYYEKEERGRGNFPDRFSARQFPNYSSELNVNALLLGDSALYLCASSLASGGGNEQFFGPGTRLTVL.

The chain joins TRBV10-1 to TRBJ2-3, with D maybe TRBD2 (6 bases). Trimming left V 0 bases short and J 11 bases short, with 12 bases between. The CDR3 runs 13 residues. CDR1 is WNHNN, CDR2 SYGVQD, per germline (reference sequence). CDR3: CASSESVLARQYF. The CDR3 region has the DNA TGCGCCAGCAGTGAGTCAGTACTAGCTAGGCAGTATTTT.

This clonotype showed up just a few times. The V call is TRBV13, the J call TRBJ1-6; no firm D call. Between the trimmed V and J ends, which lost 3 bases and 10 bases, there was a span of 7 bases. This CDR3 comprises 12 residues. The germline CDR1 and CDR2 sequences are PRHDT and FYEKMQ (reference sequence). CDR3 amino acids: CASSLGLSPLHF. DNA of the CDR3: TGTGCCAGCAGCTTGGGGTTATCACCCCTCCACTTT.